Below are 24 T cell receptor beta chains sequenced from a single sample in a study of immune heterogeneity within non-small cell lung tumors. Bulk tumor genomic DNA served as template, at around 600 ng per sample. Doctors removed several biopsies from each primary tumor during surgery, keeping them far apart. Patients underwent curative surgery for untreated, newly diagnosed non-small cell lung cancer. Using 32 V and 13 J primers, multiplex PCR amplified TCR beta CDR3. TCRdb re-called the multiplex PCR reads through MiXCR, storing one row per CDR3 protein. The table shows about 2,500 distinct CDR3 sequences, with roughly 25% occurring only once. The sequenced sample was lung tumor tissue. The receptors derive from a man in his forties with non-small cell lung cancer.

This clonotype was counted once. The chain uses TRBV27 and TRBJ1-5; 8 bases align to TRBD1. The CDR3 has 16 residues. The J segment lost 2 bases and the V segment lost 4 bases, leaving 7 bases of the junction unmatched. Germline values: CDR1 MNHEY, CDR2 SMNVEV (reference sequence). CDR3 DNA: TGTGCCAGCAGTTCCAAGACAGGGGAAGGCAATCAGCCCCAGCATTTT. Amino acids: CASSSKTGEGNQPQHF.

This clonotype is deemed medium-sized (0.01 to 0.1%). The rearrangement uses TRBV20-1 and TRBJ2-5; D unclear. Germline loops: CDR1 DFQATT, CDR2 SNEGSKA (reference sequence). V lost 3 bases and J lost 4, with 12 bases in between. This CDR3 contains 13 residues. The CDR3 nucleotides read TGCAGTGCTAGGTCGGCTATCGGAGAGACCCAGTACTTC. Protein sequence: CSARSAIGETQYF.

This clonotype is medium-sized by share. J is TRBJ1-4 and V is TRBV25-1, with 10 nucleotides matching TRBD1. The CDR3 has 16 amino acids. Trimming took 5 bases from V and 7 from J; bases not matched to a gene: 10. Germline lookup yields CDR1 MGHDK and CDR2 SYGVNS. The chain's CDR3 is CASSPQPGQGREKLFF. CDR3 sequence (DNA): TGTGCCAGCAGTCCCCAACCGGGACAGGGGCGTGAAAAACTGTTTTTT.

This clonotype rates as medium-sized. The chain has TRBV18 and TRBJ1-2; D unclear. CDR3 length equals 12 residues. Germline assignment: CDR1 KGHSH and CDR2 LQKENI. Trimming removed 5 bases at V and 4 bases at J, with 8 bases between. The CDR3 bases are TGTGCCAGCTCAGCTGGTAGCTATGGCTACACCTTC. Translated, it gives CASSAGSYGYTF.

This clonotype is termed medium-sized. This sequence joins TRBV6-2 or TRBV6-3 and TRBJ2-5; 7 bases are a match to TRBD2. The junction had 2 bases not matched to a gene; V was cut back by 5 bases and J by 5 bases. Germline V lookup: CDR1 MNHEY, CDR2 SVGEGT. The CDR3 spans 12 residues. The CDR3 reads CASSTSEETQYF. The CDR3 coding sequence is TGTGCCAGCAGTACTAGCGAGGAGACCCAGTACTTC.

This clonotype is judged medium-sized. The chain links TRBV27 to TRBJ2-7; D is possibly TRBD1 (5 bases). The CDR3 is 16 residues long. Looked up from germline, CDR1 is MNHEY and CDR2 is SMNVEV (reference sequence). V was trimmed by 0 bases and J by 3 bases, leaving 15 bases between them. The CDR3 protein is CASSLSGRAKVYEQYF. Written as DNA, the CDR3 is TGTGCCAGCAGTTTATCTGGCAGGGCTAAGGTCTACGAGCAGTACTTC.

As for this clonotype: A read error is possible here, since a much larger clone lies one base away. The rearrangement links TRBV28 to TRBJ2-7; possible D gene TRBD1, 6 bases. Looked up from germline, CDR1 is MDHEN and CDR2 is SYDVKM. This CDR3 spans 13 amino acids. The CDR3 loop reads CASSSLTGHDQYF. The CDR3, as DNA: TGTGCCAGCAGCTCACTCACAGGGCACGATCAGTACTTC.

This clonotype is deemed large. V and J are TRBV28 and TRBJ1-5; 7 bases fit TRBD1. V lost 4 bases to trimming and J lost 7 bases; unmatched junction nucleotides: 7. CDR1 is MDHEN and CDR2 is SYDVKM in the germline V gene. CDR3 length: 14 amino acids. DNA of the CDR3: TGTGCCAGCAGTTCCCCAGGGGGACGGCAGCCCCAGCATTTT. Protein sequence: CASSSPGGRQPQHF.

By proportion, this clonotype is medium-sized. The J gene is TRBJ2-2, the V gene TRBV7-6, with unresolved D. Trimming cost V 0 bases and J 1 base, with 12 bases left between them. This CDR3 is built from 17 residues. Germline assignment: CDR1 SGHVS and CDR2 FNYEAQ. The CDR3, as DNA: TGTGCCAGCAGCTTAGCGTTGGCGGAACAGAACACCGGGGAGCTGTTTTTT. This sequence encodes CASSLALAEQNTGELFF. The full variable domain, in which reference TRBV7-6 and TRBJ2-2 provide the parts outside the CDR3, is GAGVSQSPRYKVTKRGQDVALRCDPISGHVSLYWYRQALGQGPEFLTYFNYEAQQDKSGLPNDRFSAERPEGSISTLTIQRTEQRDSAMYRCASSLALAEQNTGELFFGEGSRLTVL.

The chain joins TRBV28 to TRBJ1-1; D is unclear. Germline V gives CDR1 MDHEN, CDR2 SYDVKM. V gave up 5 bases and J gave up 3 bases, with 22 bases separating them. This CDR3 region has 17 residues. This chain's CDR3 is CASSTDLGWVWDTEAFF. CDR3 bases: TGTGCCAGCAGTACCGATTTAGGGTGGGTTTGGGACACTGAAGCTTTCTTT.

This clonotype is categorized as medium-sized (0.01 to 0.1%). V gene TRBV7-2 combines with J gene TRBJ2-7; the match to TRBD2 covers 8 bases. Germline trimming cut 4 bases from V and 6 bases from J; bases unmatched to any gene: 14. Germline loops: CDR1 SGHTA, CDR2 FQGNSA. There are 16 residues in the CDR3. CDR3 nucleotides: TGTGCCAGCAGCTCCCCATTTAGCGGGGCCCCTAGCGAGCAGTACTTC. It translates to CASSSPFSGAPSEQYF.

Judged by abundance, this clonotype is large (0.1 to 1%). The V gene is TRBV3-1, the J gene TRBJ1-2; D gene uncertain. The CDR3 length is 12 residues. V was pared by 0 bases and J by 8 bases, with 7 bases between. CDR1 is LGHDT and CDR2 is YNNKEL in the germline V gene (reference sequence). The CDR3 loop reads CASSQERVGYTF. In DNA, the CDR3 is TGTGCCAGCAGCCAAGAGAGGGTAGGCTACACCTTC.

By proportion, this clonotype is medium-sized. V is TRBV20-1 and J is TRBJ1-1, with unresolved D. V was trimmed by 7 bases and J by 3 bases, leaving 15 bases between them. The CDR3 loop spans 13 amino acids. Germline CDR1 is DFQATT and CDR2 is SNEGSKA (reference sequence). The CDR3 protein is CSVDAPGDTEAFF. The CDR3 DNA reads as TGCAGTGTGGACGCCCCTGGGGACACTGAAGCTTTCTTT.

By frequency in the sample, this clonotype is medium-sized. The chain employs TRBV6-4 and TRBJ2-3; TRBD2 aligns across 12 bases. J was trimmed by 3 bases and V by 5 bases; bases with no gene match: 3. This CDR3 is 15 amino acids long. Germline CDR1 is MRHNA and CDR2 is SNTAGT. The DNA of the CDR3 is TGTGCCAGCAGTACCGGGACTAGCGGGACAGATACGCAGTATTTT. Encoded protein: CASSTGTSGTDTQYF.

The rearrangement joins TRBV4-1 to TRBJ1-6, with D tentatively TRBD1 (5 bases). Germline V gene lookup returns CDR1 MGHRA and CDR2 YSYEKL. The ends were cut back, 7 bases at V and 7 bases at J, with 17 bases in the middle. This CDR3 spans 15 amino acids. The CDR3 is CASNIQRGRNSPLHF. The CDR3 DNA reads as TGCGCCAGCAACATCCAAAGGGGTCGGAATTCACCCCTCCACTTT.

This clonotype qualifies as medium-sized. V and J are TRBV29-1 and TRBJ2-5, with 8 bases lining up with TRBD1. The germline CDR1 and CDR2 sequences are SQVTM and ANQGSEA. This CDR3 region has 15 residues. The junction had 12 bases not matched to a gene; V was cut back by 7 bases and J by 2 bases. CDR3: CSARNTGGLQETQYF. CDR3 coding DNA: TGCAGCGCCCGTAACACAGGGGGTCTACAAGAGACCCAGTACTTC.

Judged by abundance, this clonotype is medium-sized. The rearrangement uses TRBV9 and TRBJ2-5, with TRBD2 as a possible D gene (7 bases). Germline CDR1 is SGDLS and CDR2 is YYNGEE. V dropped 4 bases and J dropped 2 bases, with 15 bases sitting between them. The CDR3 totals 15 residues. The CDR3 sequence is CASSSRGGAQETQYF. CDR3 nucleotides: TGTGCCAGCAGCTCCAGAGGGGGGGCACAAGAGACCCAGTACTTC.

This clonotype qualifies as medium-sized. The CDR3 loop is CASSPPVVRGGIYGYTF. The CDR3 nucleotides are TGTGCCAGCTCACCACCGGTGGTCAGGGGGGGCATCTATGGCTACACCTTC. The V and J genes are TRBV18 and TRBJ1-2, with 7 bases that match TRBD1. The V segment lost 0 bases and the J segment 4 bases; nucleotides outside the gene matches: 11. The CDR3 is made up of 17 amino acids. CDR1 is KGHSH, CDR2 LQKENI, per germline.

The chain couples TRBV30 to TRBJ2-7, with TRBD1 matching over 8 bases. The CDR3 consists of 14 residues. Germline V gene lookup returns CDR1 GTSNPN and CDR2 SVGIG (reference sequence). J lost 4 bases, V lost 2 bases, and 7 bases had no gene match. CDR3 sequence (DNA): TGTGCCTGGAGTAAGGGGACAGGAGGGTACGAGCAGTACTTC. As protein: CAWSKGTGGYEQYF.

For this clonotype: A read error may explain this, as a much larger clone is one base away. The V call is TRBV7-7, the J call TRBJ2-3; D is possibly TRBD2 (6 bases). Germline loops: CDR1 SSHAT, CDR2 FNYEAQ (reference sequence). CDR3 length: 14 amino acids. The CDR3 loop reads CASSTGLGTYTQYF. CDR3 nucleotide sequence: TGTGCTAGCAGCACGGGACTCGGCACATATACGCAGTATTTT.

Notes on this clonotype: At one end, the junction sequence differs from germline, possibly due to a read error. The J gene is TRBJ1-1, the V gene TRBV5-6; D is undetermined. CDR1 and CDR2 (germline): SGHDT, YYEEEE. The CDR3 spans 13 residues. The CDR3 DNA sequence: TGTGCCAGCAGCTTGTATCACAACAGTGAAGCTTTCTTT. This translates into CASSLYHNSEAFF.

Comment on this clonotype: A much larger clone is a single base away; this may be a read error. V gene TRBV12-3 or TRBV12-4 combines with J gene TRBJ1-4, with 8 bases aligning to TRBD1. The CDR3 is 14 residues long. CDR3 in DNA: TGTGCCAGCACTGGACAGGGAAAAGGCGAAAAACTGCTTTTT. Protein product: CASTGQGKGEKLLF.

This clonotype counts as medium-sized. The CDR3 nucleotides are TGTGCCAGCAGTTCACTCGGTTTATATGGCTACACCTTC. Translation: CASSSLGLYGYTF. This sequence joins TRBV28 and TRBJ1-2; D not certain. The germline CDR1 and CDR2 sequences are MDHEN and SYDVKM. The CDR3 sequence is 13 residues long. The germline V and J ends were trimmed by 4 bases and 5 bases, with 11 bases remaining between them.

This clonotype is medium-sized within its sample. The chain recombines TRBV5-1 with TRBJ1-3; TRBD1 might be the D (5 bases). Germline V gene lookup returns CDR1 SGHRS and CDR2 YFSETQ. This CDR3 has 14 amino acids. Trimming took off 6 bases at V and 2 bases at J, with 12 bases between the two ends. The CDR3 loop reads CASTLAGPGNTIYF. DNA for the CDR3: TGCGCCAGCACCCTAGCGGGGCCTGGAAACACCATATATTTT.